These 23 T cell receptor beta chains share one sample of origin, sequenced in a study of T cells after posttransplantation cyclophosphamide. Busulfan-fludarabine conditioning, marrow transplant, and cyclophosphamide on days +3 and +4 were administered. Assay: immunoSEQ multiplex PCR; the TCRdb copy retains only in-frame clones and omits some. The sample records around 40,000 clones, less than 95% being singletons. The sample in question was PBMCs, obtained around 63 days after allogeneic stem cell transplant with posttransplant cyclophosphamide. These receptors were obtained from a male patient in his sixties who received an allogeneic stem cell transplant from a related donor and was CMV-positive. A share of the T cells may be of graft donor origin.

This sequence joins TRBV30 and TRBJ2-3; D gene unclear. There are 15 residues in the CDR3. Per the germline V gene, CDR1 is GTSNPN and CDR2 is SVGIG (reference sequence). V was pared by 2 bases and J by 2 bases, with 14 bases between. The CDR3 bases are TGTGCCTGGAGTCCATCTCTATTATACACAGATACGCAGTATTTT. Translated, it gives CAWSPSLLYTDTQYF.

The chain has TRBV15 and TRBJ2-7; D is ambiguous. Germline assignment: CDR1 LNHNV and CDR2 YYDKDF (reference sequence). Trimming took off 0 bases at V and 2 bases at J, with 5 bases between the two ends. This CDR3 comprises 13 residues. The CDR3 here is CATSRDIAYEQYF. In DNA, the CDR3 is TGTGCCACCAGCAGAGACATAGCCTACGAGCAGTACTTC.

The chain has TRBV30 and TRBJ2-5; maybe TRBD2 (5 bases). CDR3 length: 12 residues. The germline CDR1 and CDR2 sequences are GTSNPN and SVGIG (reference sequence). With 5 bases removed from V and 4 bases from J, the gap between germline ends came to 11 bases. CDR3 DNA sequence: TGTGCCTGGGGTAGTGGGAGAGAGACCCAGTACTTC. The encoded protein is CAWGSGRETQYF.

The CDR3 loop is CASSSGTSGGGFYNEQFF. The CDR3 DNA follows: TGTGCCAGCAGCTCCGGGACTAGCGGGGGGGGATTCTACAATGAGCAGTTCTTC. The rearrangement uses TRBV5-4 and TRBJ2-1; TRBD2 matches at 16 bases. The CDR3 length is 18 residues. Germline V gives CDR1 SGHNT, CDR2 YYREEE (reference sequence). The ends lost 3 bases at V and 3 bases at J; junction bases unmatched: 6.

The CDR3 sequence is CASSFTLGGYEQYF. Written as DNA, the CDR3 is TGTGCCAGCAGCTTCACCCTAGGGGGCTACGAGCAGTACTTC. V gene TRBV7-9 combines with J gene TRBJ2-5; D perhaps matches TRBD1 (6 bases). The tail of the sequence fits TRBJ2-7 better, so the J call may be wrong. This CDR3 is 14 amino acids long. Germline CDR1 SEHNR, CDR2 FQNEAQ (reference sequence).

The rearrangement joins TRBV7-8 to TRBJ2-2; TRBD1 agrees at 8 bases. Germline lookup yields CDR1 SGHVS and CDR2 FQNEAQ. Trimming took 2 bases from V and 8 from J; bases not matched to a gene: 1. The CDR3 sequence is 13 residues long. DNA for the CDR3: TGTGCCAGCAGCTTAAGGGACAGGGGGGAGCTGTTTTTT. Its translation is CASSLRDRGELFF. Together with reference TRBV7-8 and TRBJ2-2, the CDR3 gives the full variable domain: GAGVSQSPRYKVAKRGQDVALRCDPISGHVSLFWYQQALGQGPEFLTYFQNEAQLDKSGLPSDRFFAERPEGSVSTLKIQRTQQEDSAVYLCASSLRDRGELFFGEGSRLTVL.

V and J are TRBV29-1 and TRBJ1-4, with a tentative D call TRBD1 (5 bases). Germline loops: CDR1 SQVTM, CDR2 ANQGSEA. The CDR3 runs 14 residues. V was pared by 3 bases and J by 5 bases, with 13 bases between. CDR3 sequence (DNA): TGCAGCGTTGATGGGGCCGGAGGGAATGAAAAACTGTTTTTT. Encoded protein: CSVDGAGGNEKLFF. Filled out from reference TRBV29-1 and TRBJ1-4, the complete variable domain reads SAVISQKPSRDICQRGTSLTIQCQVDSQVTMMFWYRQQPGQSLTLIATANQGSEATYESGFVIDKFPISRPNLTFSTLTVSNMSPEDSSIYLCSVDGAGGNEKLFFGSGTQLSVL.

The chain employs TRBV7-9 and TRBJ1-6; D is ambiguous. The V and J ends lost 2 bases and 10 bases respectively, with 18 bases between them. The germline V gene encodes CDR1 SEHNR and CDR2 FQNEAQ (reference sequence). The CDR3 runs 16 residues. CDR3 nucleotides: TGTGCCAGCAGCTTATTAGCGCGAGGGCTCGGGTCACCCCTCCACTTT. Translation: CASSLLARGLGSPLHF.

The genes are TRBV18 and TRBJ2-7; D remains ambiguous. Germline V gives CDR1 KGHSH, CDR2 LQKENI. CDR3 length equals 13 residues. Trimming pared 4 bases from V and 2 bases from J, leaving 9 bases between. The CDR3 here is CASSLPTPYEQYV. DNA of the CDR3: TGTGCCAGCTCACTCCCGACACCCTACGAGCAGTACGTC.

The J gene is TRBJ1-2, the V gene TRBV19, with TRBD1 matching 7 bases. Unmatched junction bases numbered 2, after V lost 1 base and J lost 0 bases. The CDR3 runs to 15 residues. Germline CDR1 is LNHDA and CDR2 is SQIVND (reference sequence). For the CDR3, the DNA is TGTGCCAGTAGTATAGGAAGGGGGCCTAACTATGGCTACACCTTC. Protein product: CASSIGRGPNYGYTF.

This rearrangement joins TRBV28 to TRBJ2-3; D is possibly TRBD2 (7 bases). Deletions cut 10 bases from V and 2 bases from J, with 13 bases between. The CDR3 contains 13 residues. Looked up from germline, CDR1 is MDHEN and CDR2 is SYDVKM. In DNA, the CDR3 is TGTGCCACCGGCGGGGGCAACACAGATACGCAGTATTTT. Translation gives CATGGGNTDTQYF.

V usage is TRBV2 and J usage is TRBJ1-1; D is undetermined. The CDR3 runs to 15 residues. The germline V gene has CDR1 SNHLY and CDR2 FYNNEI. Deletions cut 4 bases from V and 1 base from J, with 13 bases between. Here the CDR3 DNA reads TGTGCCAGCAGTGTGGCCCCAACGTCGAACACTGAAGCTTTCTTT. This codes for CASSVAPTSNTEAFF. The variable domain in full, completed from reference TRBV2 and TRBJ1-1, reads EPEVTQTPSHQVTQMGQEVILRCVPISNHLYFYWYRQILGQKVEFLVSFYNNEISEKSEIFDDQFSVERPDGSNFTLKIRSTKLEDSAMYFCASSVAPTSNTEAFFGQGTRLTVV.

This clone was counted between two and nine times. The CDR3 DNA is TGCAGCGGGTCCGGGACAGCCAGGGATGGTGAAAAACTGTTTTTT. This translates into CSGSGTARDGEKLFF. This sequence joins TRBV29-1 and TRBJ1-4, with TRBD1 matching 7 bases. The CDR3 loop spans 15 amino acids. Per the germline V gene, CDR1 is SQVTM and CDR2 is ANQGSEA. V dropped 7 bases and J dropped 7; count of bases not matched to a gene: 15.

V and J are TRBV5-4 and TRBJ1-1; possible D gene TRBD1, 5 bases. Germline CDR1 reads SGHNT; CDR2 reads YYREEE (reference sequence). V shed 4 bases and J shed 1 base, with 17 bases lying between them. This CDR3 has 16 amino acids. For the CDR3, the DNA is TGTGCCAGCAGCCTTCCTCGACGGGGGAGGAACACTGAAGCTTTCTTT. It specifies CASSLPRRGRNTEAFF.

The chain is built from TRBV6-1 and TRBJ2-4; D not certain. Germline assignment: CDR1 MNHNS and CDR2 SASEGT. The CDR3 runs 15 residues. The V and J ends lost 6 bases and 0 bases respectively, with 12 bases between them. The DNA of the CDR3 is TGTGCCAGCAGCCAGGTGATACTAGCCAAAAACATTCAGTACTTC. This sequence encodes CASSQVILAKNIQYF.

J is TRBJ1-2 and V is TRBV14; D might be TRBD1 (6 bases). Trimming shortened V by 0 bases and J by 8 bases, and 22 bases separated the two germline ends. The CDR3 loop spans 17 amino acids. In germline, CDR1 is SGHDN, CDR2 FVKESK. The CDR3 sequence is CASSQDSRVTGIQGYTF. The CDR3 DNA sequence: TGTGCCAGCAGCCAAGATTCAAGAGTTACAGGGATTCAAGGCTACACCTTC.

This chain connects TRBV5-8 to TRBJ1-1; possible D gene TRBD1, 6 bases. This CDR3 is 13 amino acids long. Trimming removed 5 bases at V and 3 bases at J, with 11 bases between. Germline V gives CDR1 SGHTS, CDR2 YDEGEE. In DNA form, the CDR3 reads TGTGCCAGCAGTCCGTGGGGGCACACTGAAGCTTTCTTT. This encodes CASSPWGHTEAFF.

The V and J genes are TRBV19 and TRBJ1-6, with 7 bases that match TRBD1. The CDR3 is 14 amino acids. Trimming cost V 3 bases and J 5 bases; bases outside gene matches: 1. The germline gives CDR1 LNHDA, CDR2 SQIVND (reference sequence). Here the CDR3 reads CASSIDRDNSPLHF. Here the CDR3 DNA reads TGTGCCAGTAGTATTGACAGGGATAATTCACCCCTCCACTTT.

The gene calls are TRBV5-1 and TRBJ1-1; no firm D call. The CDR3 runs 16 residues. Germline lookup yields CDR1 SGHRS and CDR2 YFSETQ. Between the trimmed V and J ends, which lost 0 bases and 2 bases, there was a span of 14 bases. CDR3 bases: TGCGCCAGCAGCTTGGCAAGGCAGGCAGGAAACACTGAAGCTTTCTTT. Amino acids: CASSLARQAGNTEAFF. The full variable domain, its missing parts supplied by reference TRBV5-1 and TRBJ1-1, is KAGVTQTPRYLIKTRGQQVTLSCSPISGHRSVSWYQQTPGQGLQFLFEYFSETQRNKGNFPGRFSGRQFSNSRSEMNVSTLELGDSALYLCASSLARQAGNTEAFFGQGTRLTVV.

Concerning this clone itself: The sample holds other DNA sequences that translate to the same CDR3. This sequence joins TRBV2 and TRBJ1-6; D call uncertain. V lost 5 bases to trimming and J lost 1 base, with 12 bases between them. This CDR3 has 16 residues. The germline CDR1 and CDR2 sequences are SNHLY and FYNNEI. For the CDR3, the DNA is TGTGCCAGCAGTTACCGGACGGGATCCTATAATTCACCCCTCCACTTT. This codes for CASSYRTGSYNSPLHF.

The chain uses TRBV15 and TRBJ2-5, with TRBD1 identical over 10 bases. There are 17 residues in the CDR3. CDR1 is LNHNV, CDR2 YYDKDF, per germline (reference sequence). With V trimmed by 0 bases and J by 5 bases, 9 bases remained unmatched. The DNA for the CDR3 is TGTGCCACCAGCAGAGAGTATGGGGACAGGGGTGTGGAGACCCAGTACTTC. This gives the protein CATSREYGDRGVETQYF. The full variable domain, rest sourced from reference TRBV15 and TRBJ2-5, is DAMVIQNPRYQVTQFGKPVTLSCSQTLNHNVMYWYQQKSSQAPKLLFHYYDKDFNNEADTPDNFQSRRPNTSFCFLDIRSPGLGDTAMYLCATSREYGDRGVETQYFGPGTRLLVL.

V usage is TRBV2 and J usage is TRBJ1-5, with 8 bases fitting TRBD1. V was clipped by 6 bases and J by 6 bases; unmatched bases: 7. The germline gives CDR1 SNHLY, CDR2 FYNNEI. CDR3 length equals 14 residues. CDR3 coding DNA: TGTGCCAGCAGCAGGGGGACAGGAGGTCAGCCCCAGCATTTT. Translated, it gives CASSRGTGGQPQHF.

This chain connects TRBV5-1 to TRBJ1-1; tentatively, D is TRBD1 (6 bases). The CDR3 totals 16 residues. V lost 0 bases and J lost 1, with 13 bases in between. CDR1 SGHRS and CDR2 YFSETQ come from the germline V gene. CDR3 region: CASSLVTGQRNTEAFF. DNA for the CDR3: TGCGCCAGCAGCTTGGTGACAGGACAACGGAACACTGAAGCTTTCTTT.